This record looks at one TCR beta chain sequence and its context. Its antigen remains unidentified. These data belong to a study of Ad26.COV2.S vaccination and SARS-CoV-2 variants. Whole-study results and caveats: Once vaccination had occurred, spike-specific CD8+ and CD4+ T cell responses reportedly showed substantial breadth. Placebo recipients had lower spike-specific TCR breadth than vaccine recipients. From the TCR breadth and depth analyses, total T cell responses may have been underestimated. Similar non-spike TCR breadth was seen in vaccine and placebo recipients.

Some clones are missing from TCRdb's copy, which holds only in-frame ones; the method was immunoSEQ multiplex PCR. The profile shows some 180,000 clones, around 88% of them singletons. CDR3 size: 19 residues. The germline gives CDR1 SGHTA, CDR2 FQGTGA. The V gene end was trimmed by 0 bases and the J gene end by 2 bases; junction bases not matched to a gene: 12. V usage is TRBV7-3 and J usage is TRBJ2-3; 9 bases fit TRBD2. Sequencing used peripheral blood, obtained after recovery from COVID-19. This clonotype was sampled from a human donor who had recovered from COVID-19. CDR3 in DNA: TGTGCCAGCAGCTTAACGGGGAGCGGGGGGACCTTCTACACAGATACGCAGTATTTT. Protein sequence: CASSLTGSGGTFYTDTQYF.